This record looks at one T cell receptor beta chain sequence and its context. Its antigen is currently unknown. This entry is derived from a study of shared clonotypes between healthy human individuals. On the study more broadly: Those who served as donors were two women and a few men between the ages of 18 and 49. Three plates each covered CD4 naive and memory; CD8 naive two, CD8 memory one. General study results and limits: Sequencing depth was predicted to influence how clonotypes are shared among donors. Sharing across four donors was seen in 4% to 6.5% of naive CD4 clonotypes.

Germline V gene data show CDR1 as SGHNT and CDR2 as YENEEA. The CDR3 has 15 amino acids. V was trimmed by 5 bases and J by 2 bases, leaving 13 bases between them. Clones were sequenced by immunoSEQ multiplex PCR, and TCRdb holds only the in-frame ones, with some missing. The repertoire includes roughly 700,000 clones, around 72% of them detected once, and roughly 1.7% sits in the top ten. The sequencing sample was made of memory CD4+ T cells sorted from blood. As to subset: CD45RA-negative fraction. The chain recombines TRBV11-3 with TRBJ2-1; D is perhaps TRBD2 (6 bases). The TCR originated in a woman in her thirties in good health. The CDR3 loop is CASSRWGGPYNEQFF. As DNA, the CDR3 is TGTGCCAGCAGCCGTTGGGGAGGCCCCTACAATGAGCAGTTCTTC.